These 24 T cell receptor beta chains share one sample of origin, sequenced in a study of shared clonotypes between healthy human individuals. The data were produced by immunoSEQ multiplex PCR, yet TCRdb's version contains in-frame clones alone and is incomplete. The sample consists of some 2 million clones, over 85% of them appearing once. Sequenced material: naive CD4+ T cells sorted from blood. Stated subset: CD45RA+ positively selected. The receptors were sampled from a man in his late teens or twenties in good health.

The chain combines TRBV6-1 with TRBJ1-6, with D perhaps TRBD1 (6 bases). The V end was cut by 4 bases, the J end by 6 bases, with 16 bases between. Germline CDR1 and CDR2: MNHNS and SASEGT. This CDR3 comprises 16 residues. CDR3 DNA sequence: TGTGCCAGCAGTGTCCTTACAGGGACTGCTAATTCACCCCTCCACTTT. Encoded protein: CASSVLTGTANSPLHF.

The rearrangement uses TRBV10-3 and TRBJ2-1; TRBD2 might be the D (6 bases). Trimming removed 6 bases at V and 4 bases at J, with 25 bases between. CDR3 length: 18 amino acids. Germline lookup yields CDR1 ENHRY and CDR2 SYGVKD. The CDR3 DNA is TGTGCCATCAGCCAACGGGGAGGAGGCCTCACGGATTACAATGAGCAGTTCTTC. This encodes CAISQRGGGLTDYNEQFF.

In DNA, the CDR3 is TGTGCCAGCAGCCCCCAGGACCTGACTAATGAGCAGTTCTTC. Translating it yields CASSPQDLTNEQFF. V is TRBV9 and J is TRBJ2-1; D is undetermined. The germline V gene has CDR1 SGDLS and CDR2 YYNGEE. V dropped 4 bases and J dropped 7 bases, with 15 bases sitting between them. The CDR3 loop spans 14 amino acids.

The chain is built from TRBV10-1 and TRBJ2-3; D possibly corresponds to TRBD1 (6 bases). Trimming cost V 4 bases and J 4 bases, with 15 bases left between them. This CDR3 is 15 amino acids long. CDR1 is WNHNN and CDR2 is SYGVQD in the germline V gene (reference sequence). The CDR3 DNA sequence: TGCGCCAGCAGTGGGGCAGGGGACATTGCAGATACGCAGTATTTT. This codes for CASSGAGDIADTQYF.

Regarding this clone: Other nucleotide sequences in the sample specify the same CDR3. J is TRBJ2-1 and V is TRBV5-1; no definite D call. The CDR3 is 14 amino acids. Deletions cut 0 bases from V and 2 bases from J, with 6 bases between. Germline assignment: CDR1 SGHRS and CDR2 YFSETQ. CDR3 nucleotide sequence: TGCGCCAGCAGCTTGGCCGGACCCTACAATGAGCAGTTCTTC. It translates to CASSLAGPYNEQFF.

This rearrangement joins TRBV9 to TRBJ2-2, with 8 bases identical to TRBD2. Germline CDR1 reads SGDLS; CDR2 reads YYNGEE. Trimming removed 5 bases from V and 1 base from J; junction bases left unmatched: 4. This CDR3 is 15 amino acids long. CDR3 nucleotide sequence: TGTGCCAGCAGTACTAGCGGACTGAACACCGGGGAGCTGTTTTTT. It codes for CASSTSGLNTGELFF. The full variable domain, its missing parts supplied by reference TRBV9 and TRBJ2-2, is DSGVTQTPKHLITATGQRVTLRCSPRSGDLSVYWYQQSLDQGLQFLIQYYNGEERAKGNILERFSAQQFPDLHSELNLSSLELGDSALYFCASSTSGLNTGELFFGEGSRLTVL.

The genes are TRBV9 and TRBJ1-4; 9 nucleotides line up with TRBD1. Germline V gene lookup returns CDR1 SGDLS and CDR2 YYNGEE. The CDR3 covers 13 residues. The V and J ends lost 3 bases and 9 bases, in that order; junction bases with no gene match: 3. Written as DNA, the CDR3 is TGTGCCAGCAGCGAGGGACAGGGCAAAAAACTGTTTTTT. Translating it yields CASSEGQGKKLFF.

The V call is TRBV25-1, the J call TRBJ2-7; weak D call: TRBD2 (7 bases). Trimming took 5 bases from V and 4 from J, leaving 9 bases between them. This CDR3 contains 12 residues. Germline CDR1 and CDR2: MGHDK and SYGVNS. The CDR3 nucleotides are TGTGCCAGCAGTAGGGGGGGGTACGAGCAGTACTTC. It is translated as CASSRGGYEQYF.

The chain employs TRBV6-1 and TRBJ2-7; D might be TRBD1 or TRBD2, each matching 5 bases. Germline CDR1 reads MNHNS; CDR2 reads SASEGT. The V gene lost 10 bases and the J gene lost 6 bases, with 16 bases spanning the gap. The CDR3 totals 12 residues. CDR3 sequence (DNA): TGTGCCACTGACGACGGGGCCGCCGAGCAGTACTTC. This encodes CATDDGAAEQYF.

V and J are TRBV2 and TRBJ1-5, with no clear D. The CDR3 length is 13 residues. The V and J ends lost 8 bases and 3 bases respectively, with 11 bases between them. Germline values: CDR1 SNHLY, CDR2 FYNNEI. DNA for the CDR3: TGTGCCAGCGCCGTCGGATACAATCAGCCCCAGCATTTT. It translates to CASAVGYNQPQHF.

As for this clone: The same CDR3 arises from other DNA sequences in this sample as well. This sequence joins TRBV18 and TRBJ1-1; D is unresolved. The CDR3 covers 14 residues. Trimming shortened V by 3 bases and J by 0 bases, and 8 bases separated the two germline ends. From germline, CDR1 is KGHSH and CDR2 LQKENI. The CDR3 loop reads CASSPSRMNTEAFF. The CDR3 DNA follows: TGTGCCAGCTCACCTTCGCGTATGAACACTGAAGCTTTCTTT.

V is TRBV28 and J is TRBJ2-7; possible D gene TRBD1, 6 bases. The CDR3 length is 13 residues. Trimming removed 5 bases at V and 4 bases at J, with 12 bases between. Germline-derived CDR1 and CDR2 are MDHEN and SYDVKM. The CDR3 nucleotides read TGTGCCAGCAGTCCGCAGGGGACATACGAGCAGTACTTC. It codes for CASSPQGTYEQYF.

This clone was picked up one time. The CDR3, as DNA: TGTGCCAGCAGACCAGATACGCAGGGAGGGGTCGGCTACACCTTC. The encoded protein is CASRPDTQGGVGYTF. V is TRBV6-6 and J is TRBJ1-2; TRBD1 might be the D (5 bases). The CDR3 spans 15 residues. Germline CDR1 MNHNY, CDR2 SVGAGI (reference sequence). Trimming shortened V by 6 bases and J by 8 bases, and 22 bases separated the two germline ends.

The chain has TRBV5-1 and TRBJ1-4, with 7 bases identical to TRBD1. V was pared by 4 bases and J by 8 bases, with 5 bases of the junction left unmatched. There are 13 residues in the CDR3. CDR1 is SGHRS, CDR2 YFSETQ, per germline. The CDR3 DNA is TGCGCCAGCAGCGCCGGGACAGCGGAAAAACTGTTTTTT. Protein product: CASSAGTAEKLFF.

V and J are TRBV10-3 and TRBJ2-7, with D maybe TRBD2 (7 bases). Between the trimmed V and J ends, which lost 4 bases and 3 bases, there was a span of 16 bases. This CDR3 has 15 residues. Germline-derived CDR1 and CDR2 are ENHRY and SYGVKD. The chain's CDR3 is CAISVGGGQNYEQYF. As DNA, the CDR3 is TGTGCCATCAGTGTAGGGGGAGGGCAGAACTACGAGCAGTACTTC.

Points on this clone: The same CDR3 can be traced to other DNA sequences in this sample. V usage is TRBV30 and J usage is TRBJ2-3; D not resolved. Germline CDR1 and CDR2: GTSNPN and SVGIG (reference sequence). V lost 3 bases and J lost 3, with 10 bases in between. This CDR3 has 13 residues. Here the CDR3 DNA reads TGTGCCTGGAGGTTAAAGGGAACAGATACGCAGTATTTT. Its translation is CAWRLKGTDTQYF.

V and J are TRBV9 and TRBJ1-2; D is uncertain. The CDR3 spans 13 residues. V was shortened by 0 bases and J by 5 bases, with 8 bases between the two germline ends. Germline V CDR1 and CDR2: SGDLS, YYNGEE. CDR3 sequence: CASSVGSRYGYTF. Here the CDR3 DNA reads TGTGCCAGCAGCGTAGGGAGCCGGTATGGCTACACCTTC.

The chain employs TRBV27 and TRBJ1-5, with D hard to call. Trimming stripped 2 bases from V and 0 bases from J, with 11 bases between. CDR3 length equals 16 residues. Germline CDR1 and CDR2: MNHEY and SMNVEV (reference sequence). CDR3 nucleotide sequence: TGTGCCAGCAGTTTAGACCCTGCCCATAGCAATCAGCCCCAGCATTTT. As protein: CASSLDPAHSNQPQHF.

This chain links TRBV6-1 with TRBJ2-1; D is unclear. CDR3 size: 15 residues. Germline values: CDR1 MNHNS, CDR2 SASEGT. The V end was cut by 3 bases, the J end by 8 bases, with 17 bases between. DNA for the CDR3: TGTGCCAGCAGTGATACTTGGCGGTTAGGGTATGAGCAGTTCTTC. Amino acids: CASSDTWRLGYEQFF.

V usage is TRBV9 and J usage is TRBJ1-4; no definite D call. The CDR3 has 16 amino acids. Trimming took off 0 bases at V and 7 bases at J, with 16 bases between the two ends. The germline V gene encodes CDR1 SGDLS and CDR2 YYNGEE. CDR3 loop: CASSVATGQFPEKLFF. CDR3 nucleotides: TGTGCCAGCAGCGTAGCTACTGGGCAGTTTCCTGAAAAACTGTTTTTT.

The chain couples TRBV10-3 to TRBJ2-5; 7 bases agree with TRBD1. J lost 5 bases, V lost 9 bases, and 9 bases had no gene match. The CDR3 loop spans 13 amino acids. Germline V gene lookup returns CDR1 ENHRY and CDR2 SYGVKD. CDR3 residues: CAMSGGISETQYF. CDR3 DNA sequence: TGTGCCATGTCAGGGGGAATAAGCGAGACCCAGTACTTC.

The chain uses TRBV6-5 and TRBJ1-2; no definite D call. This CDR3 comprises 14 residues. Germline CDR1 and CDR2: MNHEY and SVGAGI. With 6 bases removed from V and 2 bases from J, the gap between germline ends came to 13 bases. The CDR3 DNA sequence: TGTGCCAGCAGCCCCCGGCAGGCGAACTATGGCTACACCTTC. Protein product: CASSPRQANYGYTF.

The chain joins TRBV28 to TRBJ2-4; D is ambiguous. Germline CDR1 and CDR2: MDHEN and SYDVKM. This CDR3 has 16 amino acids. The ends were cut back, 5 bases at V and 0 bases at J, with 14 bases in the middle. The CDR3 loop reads CASSMPGAVAKNIQYF. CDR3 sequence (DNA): TGTGCCAGCAGTATGCCGGGCGCAGTAGCCAAAAACATTCAGTACTTC.

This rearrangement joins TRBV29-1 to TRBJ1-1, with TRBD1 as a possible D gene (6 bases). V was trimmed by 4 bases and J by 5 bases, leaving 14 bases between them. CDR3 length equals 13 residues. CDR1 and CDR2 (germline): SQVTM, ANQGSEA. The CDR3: CSVVGRGVTEAFF. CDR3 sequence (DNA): TGCAGCGTTGTGGGTAGGGGGGTGACTGAAGCTTTCTTT.